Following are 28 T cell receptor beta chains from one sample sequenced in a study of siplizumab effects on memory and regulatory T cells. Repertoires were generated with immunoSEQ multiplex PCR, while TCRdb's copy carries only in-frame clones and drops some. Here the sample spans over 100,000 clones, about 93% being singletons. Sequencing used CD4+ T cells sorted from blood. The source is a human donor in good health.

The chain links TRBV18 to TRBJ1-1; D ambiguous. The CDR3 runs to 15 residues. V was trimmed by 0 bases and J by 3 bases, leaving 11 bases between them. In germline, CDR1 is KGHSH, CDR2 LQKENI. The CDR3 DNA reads TGTGCCAGCTCACCACCTCGGGGTATGGACACTGAAGCTTTCTTT. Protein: CASSPPRGMDTEAFF.

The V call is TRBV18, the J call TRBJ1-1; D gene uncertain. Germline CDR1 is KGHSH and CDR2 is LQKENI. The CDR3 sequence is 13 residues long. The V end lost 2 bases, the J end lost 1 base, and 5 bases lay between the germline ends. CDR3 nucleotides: TGTGCCAGCTCACCAGGGCAGAACACTGAAGCTTTCTTT. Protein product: CASSPGQNTEAFF. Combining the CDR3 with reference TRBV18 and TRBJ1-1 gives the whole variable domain NAGVMQNPRHLVRRRGQEARLRCSPMKGHSHVYWYRQLPEEGLKFMVYLQKENIIDESGMPKERFSAEFPKEGPSILRIQQVVRGDSAAYFCASSPGQNTEAFFGQGTRLTVV.

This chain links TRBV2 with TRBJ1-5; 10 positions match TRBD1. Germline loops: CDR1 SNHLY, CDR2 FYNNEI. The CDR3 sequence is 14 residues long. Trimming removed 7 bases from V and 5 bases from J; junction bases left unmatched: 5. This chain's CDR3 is CASIRDRGYQPQHF. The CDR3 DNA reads TGTGCCAGCATCAGGGACAGGGGATATCAGCCCCAGCATTTT.

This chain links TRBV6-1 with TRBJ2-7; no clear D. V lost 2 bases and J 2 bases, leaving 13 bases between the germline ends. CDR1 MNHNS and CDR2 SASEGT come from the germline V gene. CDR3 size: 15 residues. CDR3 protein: CASSENFLGAYEQYF. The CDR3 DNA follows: TGTGCCAGCAGTGAAAACTTCTTAGGAGCCTACGAGCAGTACTTC.

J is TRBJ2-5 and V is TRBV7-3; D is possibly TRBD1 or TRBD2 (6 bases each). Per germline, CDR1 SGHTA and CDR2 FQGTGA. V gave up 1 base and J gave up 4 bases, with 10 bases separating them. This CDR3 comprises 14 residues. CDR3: CASSLKGGAETQYF. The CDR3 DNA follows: TGTGCCAGCAGCTTAAAGGGGGGAGCAGAGACCCAGTACTTC.

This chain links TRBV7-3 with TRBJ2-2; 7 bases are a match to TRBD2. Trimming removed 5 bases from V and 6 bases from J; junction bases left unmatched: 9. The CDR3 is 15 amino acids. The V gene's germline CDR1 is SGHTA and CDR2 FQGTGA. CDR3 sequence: CASSTSVGRSGELFF. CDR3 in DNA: TGTGCCAGCAGCACTAGCGTCGGTCGGTCCGGGGAGCTGTTTTTT.

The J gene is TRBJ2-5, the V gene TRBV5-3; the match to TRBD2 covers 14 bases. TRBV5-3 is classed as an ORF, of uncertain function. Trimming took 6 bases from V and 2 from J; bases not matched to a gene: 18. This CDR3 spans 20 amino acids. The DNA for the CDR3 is TGTGCCAGAATCATATCAGTGGCGGGACTAGCGGGAGTTGCACAAGAGACCCAGTACTTC. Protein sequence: CARIISVAGLAGVAQETQYF.

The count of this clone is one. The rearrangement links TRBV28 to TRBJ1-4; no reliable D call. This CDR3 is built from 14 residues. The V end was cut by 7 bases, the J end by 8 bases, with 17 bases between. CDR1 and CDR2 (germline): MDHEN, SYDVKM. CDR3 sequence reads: CASTQRNVKEKLFF. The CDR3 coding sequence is TGTGCCAGCACCCAGAGGAACGTGAAGGAAAAACTGTTTTTT.

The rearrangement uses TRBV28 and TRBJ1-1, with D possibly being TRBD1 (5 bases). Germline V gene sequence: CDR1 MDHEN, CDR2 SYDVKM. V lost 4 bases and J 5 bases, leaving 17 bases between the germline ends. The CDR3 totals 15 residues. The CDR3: CASSSPRGGVTEAFF. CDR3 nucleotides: TGTGCCAGCAGTTCCCCCCGCGGGGGAGTAACTGAAGCTTTCTTT.

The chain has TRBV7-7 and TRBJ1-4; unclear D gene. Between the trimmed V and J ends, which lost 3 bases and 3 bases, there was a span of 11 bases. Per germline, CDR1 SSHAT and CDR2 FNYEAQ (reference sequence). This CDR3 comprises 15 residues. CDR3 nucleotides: TGTGCCAGCAGCTTGATGAGGGATGCTAATGAAAAACTGTTTTTT. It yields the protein CASSLMRDANEKLFF. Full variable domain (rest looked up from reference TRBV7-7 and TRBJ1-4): GAGVSQSPRYKVTKRGQDVTLRCDPISSHATLYWYQQALGQGPEFLTYFNYEAQPDKSGLPSDRFSAERPEGSISTLTIQRTEQRDSAMYRCASSLMRDANEKLFFGSGTQLSVL.

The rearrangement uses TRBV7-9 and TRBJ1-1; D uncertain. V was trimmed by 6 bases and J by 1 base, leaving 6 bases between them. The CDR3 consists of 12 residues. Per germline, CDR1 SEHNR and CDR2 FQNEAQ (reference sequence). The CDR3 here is CASRTPNTEAFF. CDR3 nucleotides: TGTGCCAGCAGGACCCCGAACACTGAAGCTTTCTTT.

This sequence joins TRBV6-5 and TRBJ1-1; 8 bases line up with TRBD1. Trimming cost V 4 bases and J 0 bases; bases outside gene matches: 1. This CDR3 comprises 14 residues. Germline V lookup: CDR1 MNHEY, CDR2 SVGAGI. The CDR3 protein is CASSLTGVNTEAFF. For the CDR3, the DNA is TGTGCCAGCAGTTTGACAGGGGTGAACACTGAAGCTTTCTTT.

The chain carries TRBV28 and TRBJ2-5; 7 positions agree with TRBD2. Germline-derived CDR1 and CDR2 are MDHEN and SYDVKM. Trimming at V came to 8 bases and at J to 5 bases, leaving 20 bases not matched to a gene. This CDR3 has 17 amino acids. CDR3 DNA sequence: TGTGCCAGCTCCTCCGAGCCCAGCGGGATACAGACGGAGACCCAGTACTTC. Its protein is CASSSEPSGIQTETQYF.

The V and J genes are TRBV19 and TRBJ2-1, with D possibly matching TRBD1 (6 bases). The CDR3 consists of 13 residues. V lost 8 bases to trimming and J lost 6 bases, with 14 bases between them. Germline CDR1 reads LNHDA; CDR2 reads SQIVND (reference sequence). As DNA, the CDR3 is TGTGCCAGTGACCACAGGGAAGGCAATGAGCAGTTCTTC. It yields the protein CASDHREGNEQFF. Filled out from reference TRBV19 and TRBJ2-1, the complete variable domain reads DGGITQSPKYLFRKEGQNVTLSCEQNLNHDAMYWYRQDPGQGLRLIYYSQIVNDFQKGDIAEGYSVSREKKESFPLTVTSAQKNPTAFYLCASDHREGNEQFFGPGTRLTVL.

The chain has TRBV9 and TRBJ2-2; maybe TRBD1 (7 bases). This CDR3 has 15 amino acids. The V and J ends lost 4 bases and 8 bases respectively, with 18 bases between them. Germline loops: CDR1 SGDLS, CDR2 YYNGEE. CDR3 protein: CASSQESGGFGELFF. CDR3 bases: TGTGCCAGCAGCCAGGAGTCAGGGGGGTTTGGGGAGCTGTTTTTT.

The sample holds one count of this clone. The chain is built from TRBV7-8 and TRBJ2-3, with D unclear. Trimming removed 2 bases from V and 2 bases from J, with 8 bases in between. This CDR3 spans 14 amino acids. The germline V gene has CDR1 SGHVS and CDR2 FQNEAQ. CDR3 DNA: TGTGCCAGCAGCTTAAGGGTAACCACAGATACGCAGTATTTT. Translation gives CASSLRVTTDTQYF.

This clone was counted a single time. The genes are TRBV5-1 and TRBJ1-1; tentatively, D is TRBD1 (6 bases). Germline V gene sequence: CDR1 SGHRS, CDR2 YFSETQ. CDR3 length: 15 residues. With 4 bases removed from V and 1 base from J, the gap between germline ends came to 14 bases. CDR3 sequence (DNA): TGCGCCAGCAGCAGAGGACAGCCCAAGAACACTGAAGCTTTCTTT. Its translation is CASSRGQPKNTEAFF.

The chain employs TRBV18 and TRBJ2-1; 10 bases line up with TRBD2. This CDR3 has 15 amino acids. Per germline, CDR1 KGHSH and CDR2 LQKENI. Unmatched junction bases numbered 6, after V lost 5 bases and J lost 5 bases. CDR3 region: CASSTLAGENNEQFF. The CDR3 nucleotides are TGTGCCAGCTCAACTCTAGCGGGAGAAAACAATGAGCAGTTCTTC.

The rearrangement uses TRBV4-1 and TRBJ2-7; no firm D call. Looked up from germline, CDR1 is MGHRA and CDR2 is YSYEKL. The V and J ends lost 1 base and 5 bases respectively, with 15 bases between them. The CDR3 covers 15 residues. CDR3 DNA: TGCGCCAGCAGCCAAGCGAGACGATACCTGGACGAGCAGTACTTC. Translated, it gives CASSQARRYLDEQYF.

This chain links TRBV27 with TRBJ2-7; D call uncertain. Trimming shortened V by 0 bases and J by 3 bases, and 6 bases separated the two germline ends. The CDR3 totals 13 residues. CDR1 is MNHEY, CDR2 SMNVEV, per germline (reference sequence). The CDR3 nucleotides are TGTGCCAGCAGTTTATCCCCCCACTACGAGCAGTACTTC. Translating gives CASSLSPHYEQYF.

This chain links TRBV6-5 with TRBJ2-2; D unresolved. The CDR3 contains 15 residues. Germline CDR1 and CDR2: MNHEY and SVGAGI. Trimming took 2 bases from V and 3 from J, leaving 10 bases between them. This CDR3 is CASSYGDRDTGELFF. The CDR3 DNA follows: TGTGCCAGCAGTTACGGAGATCGGGACACCGGGGAGCTGTTTTTT.

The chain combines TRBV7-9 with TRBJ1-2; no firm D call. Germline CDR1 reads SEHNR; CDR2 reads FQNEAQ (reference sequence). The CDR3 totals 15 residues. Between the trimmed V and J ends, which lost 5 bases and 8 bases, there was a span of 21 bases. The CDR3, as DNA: TGTGCCAGCAGCCCTGCCCGCTCCGGGAGGGAGGGCTACACCTTC. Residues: CASSPARSGREGYTF. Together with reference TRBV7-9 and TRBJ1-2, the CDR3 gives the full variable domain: DTGVSQNPRHKITKRGQNVTFRCDPISEHNRLYWYRQTLGQGPEFLTYFQNEAQLEKSRLLSDRFSAERPKGSFSTLEIQRTEQGDSAMYLCASSPARSGREGYTFGSGTRLTVV.

The CDR3 loop reads CASSLGIIAGGAAGELFF. CDR3 DNA: TGTGCCAGCAGCTTAGGGATTATAGCGGGCGGGGCGGCCGGGGAGCTGTTTTTT. This rearrangement joins TRBV7-2 to TRBJ2-2, with TRBD2 matching 7 bases. After removal of 1 base from V and 6 bases from J, the junction contained 14 bases not matched to a gene. Looked up from germline, CDR1 is SGHTA and CDR2 is FQGNSA. CDR3 length: 18 amino acids.

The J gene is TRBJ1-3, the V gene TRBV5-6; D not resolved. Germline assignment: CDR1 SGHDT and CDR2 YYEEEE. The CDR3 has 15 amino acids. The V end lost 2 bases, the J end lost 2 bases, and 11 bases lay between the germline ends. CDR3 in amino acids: CASSLFPEAGNTIYF. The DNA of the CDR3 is TGTGCCAGCAGCTTATTTCCGGAGGCTGGAAACACCATATATTTT.

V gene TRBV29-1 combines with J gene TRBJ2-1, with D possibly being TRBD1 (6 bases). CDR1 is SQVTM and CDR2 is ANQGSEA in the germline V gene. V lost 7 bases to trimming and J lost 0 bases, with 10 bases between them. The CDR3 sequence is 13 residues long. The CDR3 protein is CSAQGSSYNEQFF. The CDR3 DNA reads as TGCAGCGCCCAGGGGAGCTCCTACAATGAGCAGTTCTTC.

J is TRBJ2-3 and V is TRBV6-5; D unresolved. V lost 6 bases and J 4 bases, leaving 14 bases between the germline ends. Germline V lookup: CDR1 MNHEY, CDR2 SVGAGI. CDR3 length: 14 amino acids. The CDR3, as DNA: TGTGCCAGCAGCCTGACTCCATCCCCAGATACGCAGTATTTT. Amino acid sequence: CASSLTPSPDTQYF.

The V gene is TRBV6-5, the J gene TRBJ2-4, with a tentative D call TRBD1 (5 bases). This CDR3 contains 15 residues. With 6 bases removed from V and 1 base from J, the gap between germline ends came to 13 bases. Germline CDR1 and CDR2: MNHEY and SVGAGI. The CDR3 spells CASRQGSWAKNIQYF. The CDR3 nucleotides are TGTGCCAGCAGGCAGGGATCTTGGGCCAAAAACATTCAGTACTTC.

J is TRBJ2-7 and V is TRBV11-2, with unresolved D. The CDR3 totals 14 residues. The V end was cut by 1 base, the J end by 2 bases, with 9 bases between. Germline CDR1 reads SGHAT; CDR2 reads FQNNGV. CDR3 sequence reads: CASSLGRVAYEQYF. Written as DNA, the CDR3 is TGTGCCAGCAGCTTAGGGCGCGTGGCCTACGAGCAGTACTTC.